This T cell receptor (beta chain) comes out of a study of cytomegalovirus exposure and HLA in healthy donors. Study-level background: Out of 398 genotyped donors, about 76% belonged to the Caucasian-associated ancestry cluster.

PCR amplification relied on 60 Vbeta primers (plus 13 Jbeta primers). TCRdb keeps only in-frame clones here, not all; method: immunoSEQ multiplex PCR. Here the sample spans 170,000 or so clones, roughly 80% being singletons. Study-level findings and limits: A later analysis, which compared TCR beta chains of equal frequency, found the HLA-associated ones more clonally expanded.

A remark on this clone: As yet, its antigen is unknown.

With 4 bases clipped from V and 4 bases from J, the junction kept 7 bases outside the gene matches. Germline lookup yields CDR1 MNHEY and CDR2 SVGAGI. The CDR3 extends over 15 amino acids. Input material: PBMCs. The chain is built from TRBV6-5 and TRBJ2-1; the match to TRBD2 covers 7 bases. This receptor was obtained from a man between 45 and 60 years old in good health and CMV-seronegative. CDR3: CASSFSLADYNEQFF. The CDR3 DNA follows: TGTGCCAGCAGTTTTTCGCTAGCGGATTACAATGAGCAGTTCTTC.